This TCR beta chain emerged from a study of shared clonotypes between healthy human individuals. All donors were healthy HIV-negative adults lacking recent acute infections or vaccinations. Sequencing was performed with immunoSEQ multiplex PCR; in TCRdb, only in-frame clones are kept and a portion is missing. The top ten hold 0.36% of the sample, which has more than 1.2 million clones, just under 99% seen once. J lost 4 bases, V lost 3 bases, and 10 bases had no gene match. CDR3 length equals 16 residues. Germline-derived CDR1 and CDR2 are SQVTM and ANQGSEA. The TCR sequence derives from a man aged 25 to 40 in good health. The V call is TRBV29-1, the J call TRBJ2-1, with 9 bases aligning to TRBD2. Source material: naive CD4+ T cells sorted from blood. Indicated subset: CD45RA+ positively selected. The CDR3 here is CSVERASGMGYNEQFF. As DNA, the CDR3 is TGCAGCGTTGAGCGGGCTAGCGGGATGGGATACAATGAGCAGTTCTTC.